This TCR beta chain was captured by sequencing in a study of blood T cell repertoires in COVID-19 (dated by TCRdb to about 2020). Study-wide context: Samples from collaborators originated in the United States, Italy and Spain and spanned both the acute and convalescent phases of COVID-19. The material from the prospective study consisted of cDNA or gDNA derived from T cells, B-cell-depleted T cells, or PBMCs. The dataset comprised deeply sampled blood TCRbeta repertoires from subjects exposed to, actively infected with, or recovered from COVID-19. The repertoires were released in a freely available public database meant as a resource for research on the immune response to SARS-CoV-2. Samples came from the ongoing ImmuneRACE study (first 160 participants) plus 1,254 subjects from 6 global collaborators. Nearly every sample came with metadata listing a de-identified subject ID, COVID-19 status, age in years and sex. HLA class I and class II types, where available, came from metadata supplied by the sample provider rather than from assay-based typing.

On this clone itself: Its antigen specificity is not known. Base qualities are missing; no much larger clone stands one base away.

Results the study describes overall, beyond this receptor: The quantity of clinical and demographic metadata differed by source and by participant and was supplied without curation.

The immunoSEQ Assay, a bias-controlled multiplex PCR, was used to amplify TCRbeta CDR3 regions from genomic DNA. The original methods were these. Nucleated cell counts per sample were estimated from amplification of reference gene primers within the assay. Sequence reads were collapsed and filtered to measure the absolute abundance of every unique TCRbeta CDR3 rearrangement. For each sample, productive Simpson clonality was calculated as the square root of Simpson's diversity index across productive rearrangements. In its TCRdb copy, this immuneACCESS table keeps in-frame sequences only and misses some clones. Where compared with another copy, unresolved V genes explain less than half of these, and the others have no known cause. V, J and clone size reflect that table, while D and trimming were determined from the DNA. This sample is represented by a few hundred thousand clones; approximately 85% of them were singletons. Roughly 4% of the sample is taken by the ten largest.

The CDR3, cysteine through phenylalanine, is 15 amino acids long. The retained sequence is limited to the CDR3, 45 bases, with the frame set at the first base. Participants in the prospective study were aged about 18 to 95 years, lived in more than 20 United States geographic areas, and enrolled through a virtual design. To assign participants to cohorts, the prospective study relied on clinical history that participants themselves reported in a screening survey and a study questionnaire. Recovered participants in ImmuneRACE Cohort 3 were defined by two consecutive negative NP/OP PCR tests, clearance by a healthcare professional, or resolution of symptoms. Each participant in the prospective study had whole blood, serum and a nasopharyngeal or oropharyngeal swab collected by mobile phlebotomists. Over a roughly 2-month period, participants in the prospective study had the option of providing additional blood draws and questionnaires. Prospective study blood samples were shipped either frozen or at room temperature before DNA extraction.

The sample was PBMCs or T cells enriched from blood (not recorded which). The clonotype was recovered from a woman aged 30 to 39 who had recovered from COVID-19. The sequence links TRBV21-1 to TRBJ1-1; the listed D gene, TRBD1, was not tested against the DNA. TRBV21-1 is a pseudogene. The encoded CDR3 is CASSVIRGKNTEAFF. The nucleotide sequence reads TGTGCCAGCAGCGTGATCAGGGGGAAGAACACTGAAGCTTTCTTT.